These 26 T cell receptor beta chains were sequenced from one sample in a study of blood T cell repertoires in COVID-19. Profiled with immunoSEQ multiplex PCR; TCRdb holds only in-frame clones, not every one. The sample has 290,000 or so clones, 90% seen once. Sequencing was carried out using PBMCs or T cells enriched from blood (not recorded which). Receptors were obtained from a woman aged 18-29 years with acute COVID-19.

CDR3 DNA sequence: TGTGCCAGCAGCCCCCGTGGGGGGAAGGGCTACACCTTC. Translated: CASSPRGGKGYTF. J is TRBJ1-2 and V is TRBV9; D may be TRBD1 (5 bases). The CDR3 is 13 amino acids. V lost 4 bases and J lost 8, with 15 bases in between. CDR1 is SGDLS and CDR2 is YYNGEE in the germline V gene.

The CDR3 reads CASSLTPSDRGARNNSPLHF. CDR3 coding DNA: TGTGCCAGCAGTTTAACCCCCTCGGACAGGGGAGCGCGTAATAATTCACCCCTCCACTTT. V gene TRBV27 combines with J gene TRBJ1-6; 9 bases line up with TRBD1. The CDR3 is 20 residues long. Germline V gene data show CDR1 as MNHEY and CDR2 as SMNVEV (reference sequence). V lost 2 bases to trimming and J lost 5 bases; unmatched junction nucleotides: 16.

This chain connects TRBV5-1 to TRBJ2-5; tentatively, D is TRBD1 (6 bases). V lost 4 bases and J lost 0, with 10 bases in between. The CDR3 loop spans 14 amino acids. Germline lookup yields CDR1 SGHRS and CDR2 YFSETQ. Here the CDR3 DNA reads TGCGCCAGCAGCCCCCAGGGGTACCAAGAGACCCAGTACTTC. This translates into CASSPQGYQETQYF.

The chain links TRBV23-1 to TRBJ1-6, with no clear D. TRBV23-1 qualifies as an ORF whose function is uncertain. The CDR3 has 16 residues. The V gene lost 0 bases and the J gene lost 7 bases, with 13 bases spanning the gap. This CDR3 reads CASSQSWPGGNSPLHF. In nucleotides, the CDR3 is TGCGCCAGCAGTCAATCATGGCCCGGCGGGAATTCACCCCTCCACTTT.

The chain combines TRBV6-4 with TRBJ2-2; no definite D call. The germline gives CDR1 MRHNA, CDR2 SNTAGT. The CDR3 runs 17 residues. Trimming removed 0 bases from V and 3 bases from J, with 14 bases in between. CDR3 sequence reads: CASSDSAQYAHTGELFF. CDR3 bases: TGTGCCAGCAGTGACTCGGCCCAGTATGCTCACACCGGGGAGCTGTTTTTT.

This chain connects TRBV3-1 (or the pseudogene TRBV3-2) to TRBJ2-7; 9 positions match TRBD2. The germline V gene has CDR1 LGHDT and CDR2 YNNKEL (reference sequence). This CDR3 is built from 15 residues. The junction had 8 bases not matched to a gene; V was cut back by 4 bases and J by 4 bases. CDR3 in DNA: TGTGCCAGCAGCCTTGGTAGCGGGAGAGATTACGAGCAGTACTTC. It codes for CASSLGSGRDYEQYF.

V is TRBV6-5 and J is TRBJ1-5, with unresolved D. Germline assignment: CDR1 MNHEY and CDR2 SVGAGI. V lost 2 bases to trimming and J lost 0 bases, with 8 bases between them. There are 15 residues in the CDR3. The CDR3 spells CASSYLAGSNQPQHF. In nucleotides, the CDR3 is TGTGCCAGCAGTTACCTGGCAGGTAGCAATCAGCCCCAGCATTTT.

The rearrangement links TRBV28 to TRBJ1-1; 7 bases fit TRBD1. CDR1 is MDHEN and CDR2 is SYDVKM in the germline V gene. The CDR3 totals 15 residues. Trimming took 5 bases from V and 4 from J; bases not matched to a gene: 10. DNA for the CDR3: TGTGCCAGCAGTCACCCGACAGGGTGGGCCACTGAAGCTTTCTTT. It yields the protein CASSHPTGWATEAFF.

The chain combines TRBV6-4 with TRBJ1-1; 7 nucleotides align to TRBD1. Losses at the gene ends were 2 bases for V and 2 bases for J; bases not matched to a gene: 8. Germline CDR1 MRHNA, CDR2 SNTAGT. The CDR3 runs to 16 residues. Here the CDR3 reads CASSDLIRQGNTEAFF. The CDR3 DNA sequence: TGTGCCAGCAGTGACCTGATAAGACAGGGAAACACTGAAGCTTTCTTT.

On this clone itself: Other nucleotide sequences in the sample specify the same CDR3. The rearrangement uses TRBV27 and TRBJ1-2; the D is unclear. In germline, CDR1 is MNHEY, CDR2 SMNVEV (reference sequence). This CDR3 is built from 13 residues. Trimming left V 3 bases short and J 2 bases short, with 7 bases between. Here the CDR3 DNA reads TGTGCCAGCAGTTTGGGCAGCAACTATGGCTACACCTTC. Encoded protein: CASSLGSNYGYTF.

V and J are TRBV3-1 (or the pseudogene TRBV3-2) and TRBJ2-7; 8 nucleotides line up with TRBD2. CDR1 is LGHDT and CDR2 is YNNKEL in the germline V gene (reference sequence). The CDR3 is made up of 15 amino acids. J gave up 7 bases and V 0 bases, and 8 bases lay outside the gene matches. The CDR3 DNA sequence: TGTGCCAGCAGCCAAGATAACGGGAGGGCCCGAGAGCAGTACTTC. Translating it yields CASSQDNGRAREQYF.

The chain carries TRBV28 and TRBJ1-6; TRBD1 matches at 12 bases. Trimming cost V 5 bases and J 6 bases; bases outside gene matches: 2. Germline CDR1 is MDHEN and CDR2 is SYDVKM. CDR3 size: 15 residues. The CDR3 sequence is CASSRDRGLNSPLHF. DNA of the CDR3: TGTGCCAGCAGTCGGGACAGGGGGCTTAATTCACCCCTCCACTTT.

The chain employs TRBV28 and TRBJ1-5; 9 nucleotides agree with TRBD1. The CDR3 length is 18 residues. Per germline, CDR1 MDHEN and CDR2 SYDVKM. Trimming removed 9 bases from V and 4 bases from J; junction bases left unmatched: 19. The CDR3 loop is CASSTRGTGISGNQPQHF. CDR3 nucleotides: TGTGCCAGTTCGACTAGGGGGACAGGGATTTCTGGAAATCAGCCCCAGCATTTT.

This chain links TRBV5-1 with TRBJ2-7; 8 bases are shared with TRBD2. CDR1 is SGHRS and CDR2 is YFSETQ in the germline V gene. After removal of 1 base from V and 3 bases from J, the junction contained 9 bases not matched to a gene. CDR3 length: 16 amino acids. CDR3 nucleotides: TGCGCCAGCAGCTTGAAGAGCGGGAGCCCTTACTACGAGCAGTACTTC. Encoded protein: CASSLKSGSPYYEQYF.

The chain has TRBV28 and TRBJ2-5; possibly TRBD2 for D (6 bases). The CDR3 is 14 amino acids. Germline values: CDR1 MDHEN, CDR2 SYDVKM. Between the trimmed V and J ends, which lost 4 bases and 2 bases, there was a span of 11 bases. In nucleotides, the CDR3 is TGTGCCAGCAGTTGGGGCGGGACGCAAGAGACCCAGTACTTC. Protein sequence: CASSWGGTQETQYF.

This clone has more than one count but fewer than ten. This chain uses TRBV5-1 with TRBJ1-5; D possibly corresponds to TRBD1 (5 bases). Germline lookup yields CDR1 SGHRS and CDR2 YFSETQ. This CDR3 comprises 14 residues. The V gene lost 1 base and the J gene lost 5 bases, with 10 bases spanning the gap. The DNA for the CDR3 is TGCGCCAGCAGCTTGTTCGGGGGGGATCAGCCCCAGCATTTT. As protein: CASSLFGGDQPQHF.

The genes are TRBV28 and TRBJ1-3; D is ambiguous. Looked up from germline, CDR1 is MDHEN and CDR2 is SYDVKM. Trimming left V 8 bases short and J 4 bases short, with 24 bases between. The CDR3 runs to 17 residues. In DNA, the CDR3 is TGTGCCAGCCCCCCCGGCGGCAACCCTGGAGGAGGAAACACCATATATTTT. Its protein is CASPPGGNPGGGNTIYF.

In its sample, this clone was seen once. V is TRBV5-1 and J is TRBJ2-3; D remains unclear. Trimming left V 0 bases short and J 1 base short, with 6 bases between. CDR1 is SGHRS and CDR2 is YFSETQ in the germline V gene. The CDR3 is 14 amino acids. CDR3 nucleotides: TGCGCCAGCAGCTTGGTCCAGGGCACAGATACGCAGTATTTT. Amino acid sequence: CASSLVQGTDTQYF.

The J gene is TRBJ2-7, the V gene TRBV7-9, with a weak D call TRBD2 (6 bases). V lost 5 bases and J lost 4, with 24 bases in between. This CDR3 contains 17 residues. The germline V gene encodes CDR1 SEHNR and CDR2 FQNEAQ (reference sequence). CDR3 bases: TGTGCCAGCAGCCCACGTCCCGGGACTGGCCGAGATTACGAGCAGTACTTC. This encodes CASSPRPGTGRDYEQYF.

In DNA form, the CDR3 reads TGTGCCAGCAGCTTAGACCCACAGGGGGCGGATGGCTACACCTTC. As protein: CASSLDPQGADGYTF. The chain has TRBV11-2 and TRBJ1-2, with 9 bases identical to TRBD1. The CDR3 runs 15 residues. Germline trimming cut 0 bases from V and 6 bases from J; bases unmatched to any gene: 5. CDR1 and CDR2 (germline): SGHAT, FQNNGV.

CDR3 DNA sequence: TGTGCCTGGAGTGCGGTCAGGGGGCCTGGAAACACCATATATTTT. This encodes CAWSAVRGPGNTIYF. The chain links TRBV30 to TRBJ1-3; TRBD1 matches 8 bases. The V and J ends lost 1 base and 2 bases, in that order; junction bases with no gene match: 4. This CDR3 comprises 15 residues. The germline V gene encodes CDR1 GTSNPN and CDR2 SVGIG (reference sequence).

The chain links TRBV4-2 to TRBJ2-1, with 8 bases matching TRBD2. V lost 5 bases, J lost 4 bases, and 7 bases stayed unmatched. This CDR3 has 15 residues. Germline lookup yields CDR1 LGHNA and CDR2 YNFKEQ. This chain's CDR3 is CASSSITSGYNEQFF. The CDR3 nucleotides read TGTGCCAGCAGCTCTATTACTAGCGGATACAATGAGCAGTTCTTC.

The chain carries TRBV27 and TRBJ1-2; D possibly corresponds to TRBD1 (6 bases). V lost 0 bases to trimming and J lost 4 bases, with 15 bases between them. The CDR3 has 16 amino acids. Germline CDR1 and CDR2: MNHEY and SMNVEV (reference sequence). The CDR3 DNA sequence: TGTGCCAGCAGTTTATCTGGGGGGGCAATCGGCTATGGCTACACCTTC. Its translation is CASSLSGGAIGYGYTF.

This clone was picked up one time. The gene calls are TRBV18 and TRBJ1-1; 11 bases are shared with TRBD1. The V gene's germline CDR1 is KGHSH and CDR2 LQKENI. Trimming at V came to 4 bases and at J to 5 bases, leaving 9 bases not matched to a gene. There are 16 residues in the CDR3. Written as DNA, the CDR3 is TGTGCCAGCTCACTCGGACAGGGGGCCTTGGGGACTGAAGCTTTCTTT. Protein sequence: CASSLGQGALGTEAFF.

The V and J genes are TRBV7-9 and TRBJ2-5; TRBD1 aligns across 7 bases. Germline trimming cut 5 bases from V and 2 bases from J; bases unmatched to any gene: 5. The CDR3 is 14 amino acids. CDR1 SEHNR and CDR2 FQNEAQ come from the germline V gene (reference sequence). The CDR3 nucleotides are TGTGCCAGCAGCCAGGGACAGATACAAGAGACCCAGTACTTC. Protein sequence: CASSQGQIQETQYF.

The rearrangement uses TRBV6-5 and TRBJ1-6, with D possibly TRBD1 on 5 matching bases. Trimming left V 8 bases short and J 4 bases short, with 15 bases between. The CDR3 contains 15 residues. The germline V gene encodes CDR1 MNHEY and CDR2 SVGAGI. The CDR3 loop is CASLPWGGYNSPLHF. DNA of the CDR3: TGTGCCAGCTTACCTTGGGGGGGGTATAATTCACCCCTCCACTTT.